This is a list of T cell receptor beta chains from one sample in a study of blood T cell repertoires in COVID-19. Here immunoSEQ multiplex PCR was the method, and the copy in TCRdb shows in-frame clones only, minus some. This sample has over 12,000 clones, with roughly 92% found just once. Sequencing was carried out using peripheral blood. These receptors came from a human donor with active COVID-19. The donor label of this sample is uncertain. Both conserved end residues are part of each CDR3. Fields, in order: J gene, D gene, V gene, clone size, CDR3 protein, CDR3 DNA. The D gene is left open where the match is weak. A clone size is listed for some rows: how often the clone was seen (once, few, many), or a class if it is expanded.

j_call: TRBJ1-1; d_call: TRBD1; v_call: TRBV5-1; clone_size: NA; cdr3_aa: CASRSGTGVLNTEAFF; cdr3_nt: TGCGCCAGCAGGTCCGGGACAGGGGTGTTGAACACTGAAGCTTTCTTT
j_call: TRBJ2-4; d_call: TRBD2; v_call: TRBV19; clone_size: NA; cdr3_aa: CASSTSLAGVGVNIQYF; cdr3_nt: TGTGCCAGTAGTACCTCCCTAGCGGGAGTAGGAGTAAACATTCAGTACTTC
j_call: TRBJ2-5; d_call: TRBD1; v_call: TRBV7-2; clone_size: NA; cdr3_aa: CASSLVGTVQETQYF; cdr3_nt: TGTGCCAGCAGCTTAGTCGGGACAGTCCAAGAGACCCAGTACTTC
j_call: TRBJ1-6; d_call: TRBD1; v_call: TRBV4-1; clone_size: NA; cdr3_aa: CASRTPGQTNNSPLHF; cdr3_nt: TGCGCCAGCAGAACTCCGGGACAGACGAATAATTCACCCCTCCACTTT
j_call: TRBJ2-5; d_call: NA; v_call: TRBV18; clone_size: NA; cdr3_aa: CASSPAHLQETQYF; cdr3_nt: TGTGCCAGCTCACCAGCTCACCTACAAGAGACCCAGTACTTC
j_call: TRBJ2-1; d_call: TRBD1; v_call: TRBV6-2/TRBV6-3; clone_size: NA; cdr3_aa: CASSYSRGHSYNEQFF; cdr3_nt: TGTGCCAGCAGTTACTCGAGGGGGCACTCCTACAATGAGCAGTTCTTC
j_call: TRBJ2-2; d_call: NA; v_call: TRBV5-1; clone_size: NA; cdr3_aa: CASRDTLPTGELFF; cdr3_nt: TGCGCCAGCCGGGACACTCTACCAACCGGGGAGCTGTTTTTT
j_call: TRBJ1-5; d_call: NA; v_call: TRBV10-3; clone_size: NA; cdr3_aa: CAIRPQVVGPQHF; cdr3_nt: TGTGCCATCAGGCCCCAGGTGGTAGGGCCCCAGCATTTT
j_call: TRBJ2-1; d_call: NA; v_call: TRBV29-1; clone_size: NA; cdr3_aa: CSVERLERYNEQFF; cdr3_nt: TGCAGCGTTGAAAGACTAGAGAGATACAATGAGCAGTTCTTC
j_call: TRBJ1-5; d_call: NA; v_call: TRBV19; clone_size: NA; cdr3_aa: CASSPLNQPQHF; cdr3_nt: TGTGCCAGTAGTCCTCTCAATCAGCCCCAGCATTTT
j_call: TRBJ2-3; d_call: TRBD2; v_call: TRBV5-1; clone_size: NA; cdr3_aa: CASSLAASGSADTQYF; cdr3_nt: TGCGCCAGCAGCTTGGCCGCTAGCGGGAGTGCAGATACGCAGTATTTT
j_call: TRBJ2-1; d_call: NA; v_call: TRBV2; clone_size: NA; cdr3_aa: CASIRENAGEQFF; cdr3_nt: TGTGCCAGCATACGGGAGAATGCCGGTGAGCAGTTCTTC
j_call: TRBJ2-7; d_call: NA; v_call: TRBV19; clone_size: NA; cdr3_aa: CASSRRISYEQYF; cdr3_nt: TGTGCCAGTAGTAGGCGGATCTCCTACGAGCAGTACTTC
j_call: TRBJ2-7; d_call: NA; v_call: TRBV18; clone_size: NA; cdr3_aa: CASSPPRTYEQYF; cdr3_nt: TGTGCCAGCTCACCACCCAGAACCTACGAGCAGTACTTC
j_call: TRBJ2-1; d_call: NA; v_call: TRBV21-1; clone_size: NA; cdr3_aa: CASSTSGDEQFF; cdr3_nt: TGTGCCAGCAGCACTAGTGGCGATGAGCAGTTCTTC
j_call: TRBJ2-2; d_call: TRBD2; v_call: TRBV2; clone_size: NA; cdr3_aa: CASIGLAGGPVAGELFF; cdr3_nt: TGTGCCAGCATTGGACTGGCGGGGGGGCCGGTCGCCGGGGAGCTGTTTTTT
j_call: TRBJ2-1; d_call: TRBD2; v_call: TRBV28; clone_size: NA; cdr3_aa: CASRTGLGYNEQFF; cdr3_nt: TGTGCCAGCAGGACGGGACTAGGTTACAATGAGCAGTTCTTC
j_call: TRBJ2-1; d_call: NA; v_call: TRBV18; clone_size: NA; cdr3_aa: CASSPTDRSSYNEQFF; cdr3_nt: TGTGCCAGCTCACCAACAGACAGGAGCTCCTACAATGAGCAGTTCTTC
j_call: TRBJ1-1; d_call: NA; v_call: TRBV7-2; clone_size: NA; cdr3_aa: CASSLRPGEWVNTEAFF; cdr3_nt: TGTGCCAGCAGCTTACGACCAGGGGAGTGGGTGAACACTGAAGCTTTCTTT
j_call: TRBJ2-1; d_call: TRBD2; v_call: TRBV7-8; clone_size: NA; cdr3_aa: CASSKGTSGGSYNEQFF; cdr3_nt: TGTGCCAGCAGCAAGGGGACTAGCGGGGGGTCCTACAATGAGCAGTTCTTC
j_call: TRBJ2-1; d_call: TRBD2; v_call: TRBV28; clone_size: NA; cdr3_aa: CASSPSGRPYNEQFF; cdr3_nt: TGTGCCAGCAGCCCGAGCGGGAGGCCCTACAATGAGCAGTTCTTC
j_call: TRBJ1-3; d_call: NA; v_call: TRBV10-3; clone_size: NA; cdr3_aa: CAISALGETSGNTIYF; cdr3_nt: TGTGCCATCAGTGCCCTCGGAGAAACCTCTGGAAACACCATATATTTT
j_call: TRBJ1-1; d_call: TRBD1; v_call: TRBV4-1; clone_size: NA; cdr3_aa: CASSTRTGNNTEAFF; cdr3_nt: TGCGCCAGCAGCACTCGGACAGGGAACAACACTGAAGCTTTCTTT
j_call: TRBJ2-7; d_call: TRBD2; v_call: TRBV12-5; clone_size: NA; cdr3_aa: CASGLVIGREFFYEQYF; cdr3_nt: TGTGCTAGTGGTTTGGTAATTGGGCGGGAGTTTTTCTACGAGCAGTACTTC
j_call: TRBJ2-5; d_call: NA; v_call: TRBV7-9; clone_size: NA; cdr3_aa: CASSLVKGGETQYF; cdr3_nt: TGTGCCAGCAGCTTAGTAAAGGGAGGAGAGACCCAGTACTTC
j_call: TRBJ2-1; d_call: TRBD1; v_call: TRBV19; clone_size: NA; cdr3_aa: CASTSRTGDYNEQFF; cdr3_nt: TGTGCCAGTACTTCAAGGACAGGGGACTACAATGAGCAGTTCTTC
j_call: TRBJ2-1; d_call: TRBD2; v_call: TRBV15; clone_size: NA; cdr3_aa: CATSRALAVEQFF; cdr3_nt: TGTGCCACCAGCAGAGCCCTAGCGGTTGAGCAGTTCTTC
j_call: TRBJ1-6; d_call: NA; v_call: TRBV18; clone_size: NA; cdr3_aa: CASSQGLNSPLHF; cdr3_nt: TGTGCCAGCTCCCAGGGGCTAAATTCACCCCTCCACTTT
j_call: TRBJ2-3; d_call: NA; v_call: TRBV13; clone_size: NA; cdr3_aa: CASSLRSGSDTQYF; cdr3_nt: TGTGCCAGCAGCTTACGATCAGGGTCAGATACGCAGTATTTT
j_call: TRBJ1-5; d_call: NA; v_call: TRBV10-1; clone_size: NA; cdr3_aa: CASSQGIDQPQHF; cdr3_nt: TGCGCCAGCAGTCAGGGAATCGATCAGCCCCAGCATTTT
j_call: TRBJ1-1; d_call: NA; v_call: TRBV6-4; clone_size: NA; cdr3_aa: CASSLLAENTEAFF; cdr3_nt: TGTGCCAGCTCTCTCCTGGCGGAGAACACTGAAGCTTTCTTT
j_call: TRBJ2-5; d_call: NA; v_call: TRBV18; clone_size: NA; cdr3_aa: CASSPPSQRQETQYF; cdr3_nt: TGTGCCAGCTCGCCACCTTCGCAGCGGCAAGAGACCCAGTACTTC
j_call: TRBJ1-1; d_call: TRBD1; v_call: TRBV5-1; clone_size: NA; cdr3_aa: CASSLATGVNTEAFF; cdr3_nt: TGCGCCAGCAGCTTGGCGACAGGGGTGAACACTGAAGCTTTCTTT
j_call: TRBJ2-7; d_call: NA; v_call: TRBV2; clone_size: NA; cdr3_aa: CASSPGQSKGDNARYF; cdr3_nt: TGTGCCAGCAGCCCCGGACAGTCCAAGGGGGATAATGCGCGGTACTTC
j_call: TRBJ2-5; d_call: NA; v_call: TRBV7-9; clone_size: NA; cdr3_aa: CASSLSSGGQETQYF; cdr3_nt: TGTGCCAGCAGCTTATCTTCCGGCGGCCAAGAGACCCAGTACTTC
j_call: TRBJ2-6; d_call: TRBD2; v_call: TRBV6-6; clone_size: NA; cdr3_aa: CASSPRGLGFSGANVLTF; cdr3_nt: TGTGCCAGCAGTCCAAGGGGACTAGGCTTCTCTGGGGCCAACGTCCTGACTTTC
j_call: TRBJ1-2; d_call: NA; v_call: TRBV30; clone_size: NA; cdr3_aa: CAWSREGQGGYTF; cdr3_nt: TGTGCCTGGAGTCGGGAGGGTCAGGGTGGCTACACCTTC
j_call: TRBJ2-2; d_call: TRBD2; v_call: TRBV11-2; clone_size: NA; cdr3_aa: CASSWTSGGAGELFF; cdr3_nt: TGTGCCAGCAGCTGGACTAGCGGGGGGGCCGGGGAGCTGTTTTTT
j_call: TRBJ2-7; d_call: TRBD1; v_call: TRBV29-1; clone_size: NA; cdr3_aa: CSVVDRGLFEQYF; cdr3_nt: TGCAGCGTTGTGGACAGGGGGCTTTTCGAGCAGTACTTC
j_call: TRBJ1-5; d_call: NA; v_call: TRBV5-4; clone_size: NA; cdr3_aa: CASSLGRVGYSNQPQHF; cdr3_nt: TGTGCCAGCAGCTTGGGGAGGGTGGGTTATAGCAATCAGCCCCAGCATTTT
j_call: TRBJ1-1; d_call: NA; v_call: TRBV3-1/TRBV3-2; clone_size: NA; cdr3_aa: CASSQDGGNTEAFF; cdr3_nt: TGTGCCAGCAGCCAAGATGGCGGAAACACTGAAGCTTTCTTT
j_call: TRBJ2-7; d_call: TRBD2; v_call: TRBV5-4; clone_size: NA; cdr3_aa: CASSLDDELAGGREQYF; cdr3_nt: TGTGCCAGCAGCTTAGACGATGAGCTAGCGGGAGGACGCGAGCAGTACTTC
j_call: TRBJ2-5; d_call: TRBD1; v_call: TRBV28; clone_size: NA; cdr3_aa: CASRGQVRETQYF; cdr3_nt: TGTGCCAGCAGAGGACAGGTCCGAGAGACCCAGTACTTC
j_call: TRBJ2-7; d_call: TRBD2; v_call: TRBV5-6; clone_size: NA; cdr3_aa: CASSTGTSGYEQYF; cdr3_nt: TGTGCCAGCAGCACCGGGACTAGCGGCTACGAGCAGTACTTC
j_call: TRBJ1-2; d_call: TRBD1; v_call: TRBV6-2/TRBV6-3; clone_size: once; cdr3_aa: CASSYLTQGNGYTF; cdr3_nt: TGTGCCAGCAGTTATCTTACACAGGGGAATGGCTACACCTTC